These 18 T cell receptor beta chains were sequenced from one sample in a study of T-cell reconstitution after alpha-beta-depleted transplantation in children. Molecular barcoding with unique molecular identifiers was used for the TCRbeta library. TCRdb fed the PCR reads into MiXCR, producing one record per CDR3 protein. The data show around 400,000 distinct CDR3 sequences, 11% seen once. This material consisted of PBMCs from the stem cell graft donor, taken from the stem cell graft. These receptors originate from a human donor who donated a stem cell graft to a child with acute myeloid leukemia.

The chain links TRBV10-3 to TRBJ2-5, with 11 positions matching TRBD2. CDR1 is ENHRY, CDR2 SYGVKD, per germline. Trimming cost V 5 bases and J 5 bases; bases outside gene matches: 16. The CDR3 is 18 amino acids. The CDR3 sequence: CAISNRGGLAGGPETQYF. In DNA, the CDR3 is TGTGCCATCAGTAACCGAGGCGGGCTAGCGGGAGGCCCTGAGACCCAGTACTTC.

The chain links TRBV4-3 to TRBJ1-4; D is perhaps TRBD1 (6 bases). The V gene's germline CDR1 is LGHNA and CDR2 YSLEER. Trimming took off 4 bases at V and 5 bases at J, with 17 bases between the two ends. This CDR3 contains 16 residues. The DNA for the CDR3 is TGCGCCAGCAGCCGAAACAGGGCGAATCCAAATGAAAAACTGTTTTTT. Protein: CASSRNRANPNEKLFF.

J is TRBJ2-3 and V is TRBV28; 8 nucleotides agree with TRBD2. Germline lookup yields CDR1 MDHEN and CDR2 SYDVKM. V shed 1 base and J 2 bases; nucleotides not matched to a gene: 14. CDR3 length: 19 amino acids. Here the CDR3 DNA reads TGTGCCAGCAGTTTATTCCTGGGGGCGGGGCGGGAGGCCACAGATACGCAGTATTTT. Protein sequence: CASSLFLGAGREATDTQYF.

This clonotype was recorded at least ten times. The J gene is TRBJ2-7, the V gene TRBV12-3 or TRBV12-4; 8 bases align to TRBD1. The ends lost 6 bases at V and 2 bases at J; junction bases unmatched: 3. The CDR3 is 13 amino acids. CDR3 DNA: TGTGCCAGCAGCCGGACAGGGACCTACGAGCAGTACTTC. It yields the protein CASSRTGTYEQYF.

This clonotype has ten or more counts. The CDR3 loop reads CASSLGLAGGRDTQYF. Here the CDR3 DNA reads TGCGCCAGCAGCCTCGGACTAGCGGGGGGGCGAGATACGCAGTATTTT. The J gene is TRBJ2-3, the V gene TRBV5-1; 15 bases are a match to TRBD2. V shed 4 bases and J 5 bases; nucleotides not matched to a gene: 5. This CDR3 region has 16 residues. CDR1 and CDR2 (germline): SGHRS, YFSETQ. Full variable domain (rest looked up from reference TRBV5-1 and TRBJ2-3): KAGVTQTPRYLIKTRGQQVTLSCSPISGHRSVSWYQQTPGQGLQFLFEYFSETQRNKGNFPGRFSGRQFSNSRSEMNVSTLELGDSALYLCASSLGLAGGRDTQYFGPGTRLTVL.

V usage is TRBV6-5 and J usage is TRBJ2-4; TRBD2 aligns across 9 bases. CDR1 and CDR2 (germline): MNHEY, SVGAGI. Germline trimming cut 6 bases from V and 6 bases from J; bases unmatched to any gene: 3. The CDR3 sequence is 13 residues long. The CDR3 protein is CASSLAGANIQYF. The CDR3 DNA follows: TGTGCCAGCAGCTTAGCGGGGGCAAACATTCAGTACTTC.

This clonotype was detected a few times. The chain carries TRBV20-1 and TRBJ1-3; D is ambiguous. Germline V gene data show CDR1 as DFQATT and CDR2 as SNEGSKA (reference sequence). The CDR3 runs 13 residues. V was cut by 2 bases and J by 2 bases, with 7 bases left in between. CDR3 bases: TGCAGTGCTAGATTCGGGGCTGGAAACACCATATATTTT. Its protein product is CSARFGAGNTIYF.

This chain links TRBV6-5 with TRBJ2-2, with D unresolved. In germline, CDR1 is MNHEY, CDR2 SVGAGI. V was pared by 4 bases and J by 7 bases, with 13 bases between. The CDR3 consists of 14 residues. In DNA, the CDR3 is TGTGCCAGCAGTTCGAGGCAGCAGCACGGGGAGCTGTTTTTT. Translating gives CASSSRQQHGELFF.

This clonotype came up many times. This chain connects TRBV12-3 or TRBV12-4 to TRBJ2-5; possibly TRBD1 or TRBD2 for D (6 bases each). The length of the CDR3 is 14 residues. V was pared by 2 bases and J by 6 bases, with 13 bases between. CDR3 coding DNA: TGTGCCAGCAGTTTATCGGGGGCTGGGAAGACCCAGTACTTC. Protein sequence: CASSLSGAGKTQYF.

The CDR3, as DNA: TGTGCCAGCAATCGACTAGCGAGCACAGATACGCAGTATTTT. Encoded protein: CASNRLASTDTQYF. This chain connects TRBV6-1 to TRBJ2-3, with 8 bases identical to TRBD2. This CDR3 contains 14 residues. Germline V gene data show CDR1 as MNHNS and CDR2 as SASEGT. J gave up 0 bases and V 7 bases, and 3 bases lay outside the gene matches.

This clonotype was counted between two and nine times. The rearrangement uses TRBV20-1 and TRBJ1-6; no firm D call. The CDR3 runs to 14 residues. The ends were cut back, 0 bases at V and 9 bases at J, with 12 bases in the middle. Germline CDR1 is DFQATT and CDR2 is SNEGSKA (reference sequence). The CDR3 DNA reads as TGCAGTGCTAGAGATAGAGGGATGGGTTCACCCCTCCACTTT. Translating gives CSARDRGMGSPLHF.

This clonotype occurred many times. CDR3: CARNGTGRKFSSNGYTF. The CDR3 coding sequence is TGTGCCAGAAATGGGACAGGGCGGAAGTTTAGCTCGAATGGCTACACCTTC. The V and J genes are TRBV6-5 and TRBJ1-2, with 9 bases aligning to TRBD1. Germline loops: CDR1 MNHEY, CDR2 SVGAGI. The CDR3 runs to 17 residues. V trimming: 9 bases; J trimming: 6 bases; junction bases outside the gene matches: 20.

The chain links TRBV20-1 to TRBJ2-5; TRBD1 aligns across 8 bases. This CDR3 has 13 residues. Germline V CDR1 and CDR2: DFQATT, SNEGSKA (reference sequence). Trimming cost V 5 bases and J 5 bases; bases outside gene matches: 7. The CDR3 region is CSALDRGIETQYF. Here the CDR3 DNA reads TGCAGTGCTCTCGACAGGGGCATCGAGACCCAGTACTTC.

This clonotype was counted a few times. The chain links TRBV20-1 to TRBJ2-3; 9 nucleotides agree with TRBD1. The CDR3 runs to 12 residues. CDR1 is DFQATT and CDR2 is SNEGSKA in the germline V gene (reference sequence). V trimming: 7 bases; J trimming: 2 bases; junction bases outside the gene matches: 1. CDR3 sequence reads: CSGDRDTDTQYF. In nucleotides, the CDR3 is TGCAGTGGGGACAGGGACACAGATACGCAGTATTTT.

This clonotype was seen more than once but under ten times. This sequence joins TRBV6-1 and TRBJ2-7, with TRBD2 matching over 10 bases. CDR1 is MNHNS and CDR2 is SASEGT in the germline V gene. The CDR3 runs to 16 residues. After removal of 7 bases from V and 3 bases from J, the junction contained 12 bases not matched to a gene. The CDR3 is CASNTQSGRAVYEQYF. The CDR3 nucleotides read TGTGCCAGCAATACCCAAAGCGGGAGGGCCGTCTACGAGCAGTACTTC.

The CDR3 region has the DNA TGTGCCAGCAGCGCAACTAGCGGGAGTCGTCGCGAGCAGTACTTC. As protein: CASSATSGSRREQYF. This sequence joins TRBV7-2 and TRBJ2-7; TRBD2 agrees at 11 bases. This CDR3 is 15 amino acids long. Germline CDR1 SGHTA, CDR2 FQGNSA. V lost 5 bases to trimming and J lost 6 bases; unmatched junction nucleotides: 9.

This chain links TRBV2 with TRBJ1-3, with no clear D. Per germline, CDR1 SNHLY and CDR2 FYNNEI. Trimming took off 7 bases at V and 0 bases at J, with 13 bases between the two ends. The CDR3 is 15 amino acids. CDR3 nucleotide sequence: TGTGCCAGCATTTCGGACCACCTCTCTGGAAACACCATATATTTT. This gives the protein CASISDHLSGNTIYF.

A few counts support this clonotype. The J gene is TRBJ2-1, the V gene TRBV4-2; D might be TRBD2 (6 bases). V was trimmed by 0 bases and J by 4 bases, leaving 10 bases between them. The CDR3 has 15 residues. Per the germline V gene, CDR1 is LGHNA and CDR2 is YNFKEQ. The DNA for the CDR3 is TGTGCCAGCAGCCAAGATATTGGAGGGTACAATGAGCAGTTCTTC. Its protein is CASSQDIGGYNEQFF.